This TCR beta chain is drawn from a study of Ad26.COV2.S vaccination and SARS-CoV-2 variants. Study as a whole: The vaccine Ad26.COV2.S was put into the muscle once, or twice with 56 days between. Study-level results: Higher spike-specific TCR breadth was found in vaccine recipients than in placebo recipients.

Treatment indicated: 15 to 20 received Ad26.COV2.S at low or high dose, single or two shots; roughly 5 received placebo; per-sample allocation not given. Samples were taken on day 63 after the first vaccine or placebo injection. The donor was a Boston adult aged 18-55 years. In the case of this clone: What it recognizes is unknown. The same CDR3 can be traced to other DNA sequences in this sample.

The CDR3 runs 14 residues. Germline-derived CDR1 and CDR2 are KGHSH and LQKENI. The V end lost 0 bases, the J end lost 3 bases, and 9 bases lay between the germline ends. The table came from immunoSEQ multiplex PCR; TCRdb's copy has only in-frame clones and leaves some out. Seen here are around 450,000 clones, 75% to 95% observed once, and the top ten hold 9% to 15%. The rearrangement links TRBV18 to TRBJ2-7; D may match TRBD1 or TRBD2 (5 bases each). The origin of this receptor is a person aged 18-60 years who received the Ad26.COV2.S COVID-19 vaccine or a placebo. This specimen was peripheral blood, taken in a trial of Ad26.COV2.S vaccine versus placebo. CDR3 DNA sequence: TGTGCCAGCTCACCACCGTCGAGGGGCTACGAGCAGTACTTC. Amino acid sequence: CASSPPSRGYEQYF.